These 23 T cell receptor beta chains were all obtained from the same sample, sequenced in a study of response to subunit inactivated influenza vaccine. TCRdb independently ran MiXCR on the RT-PCR reads; one entry per CDR3 protein. Of hundreds of thousands of distinct CDR3 sequences in the sample, approximately 14% were seen once. The sample was PBMCs from blood, taken around 15 days before vaccination. These receptor sequences come from a man between 50 and 59 years old who received an inactivated influenza vaccine.

This clonotype was seen a handful of times. This chain links TRBV12-3 or TRBV12-4 with TRBJ2-3; TRBD2 matches 7 bases. The CDR3 covers 16 residues. Trimming removed 4 bases from V and 3 bases from J; junction bases left unmatched: 10. CDR3 bases: TGTGCCAGCAGTTGGATTAAGCGGGAAGGGACAGATACGCAGTATTTT. This codes for CASSWIKREGTDTQYF.

Ten or more counts support this clonotype. The J gene is TRBJ2-2, the V gene TRBV3-1; no definite D call. Germline V CDR1 and CDR2: LGHDT, YNNKEL (reference sequence). The CDR3 consists of 13 residues. V was cut by 4 bases and J by 5 bases, with 8 bases left in between. The CDR3: CASSRFTTGELFF. Written as DNA, the CDR3 is TGTGCCAGCAGCCGCTTTACAACCGGGGAGCTGTTTTTT. Supplemented by reference TRBV3-1 and TRBJ2-2, the full variable domain reads DTAVSQTPKYLVTQMGNDKSIKCEQNLGHDTMYWYKQDSKKFLKIMFSYNNKELIINETVPNRFSPKSPDKAHLNLHINSLELGDSAVYFCASSRFTTGELFFGEGSRLTVL.

This chain uses TRBV5-4 with TRBJ2-7, with a tentative D call TRBD1 (6 bases). The CDR3 is made up of 14 amino acids. Per germline, CDR1 SGHNT and CDR2 YYREEE (reference sequence). Trimming stripped 2 bases from V and 2 bases from J, with 11 bases between. The CDR3 here is CASSFQGPPYEQYF. In nucleotides, the CDR3 is TGTGCCAGCAGCTTCCAGGGGCCACCCTACGAGCAGTACTTC.

This clonotype was picked up a small number of times. The J gene is TRBJ2-5, the V gene TRBV4-3; D might be TRBD1 or TRBD2, each matching 5 bases. V was pared by 3 bases and J by 5 bases, with 10 bases between. Germline-derived CDR1 and CDR2 are LGHNA and YSLEER. This CDR3 region has 13 residues. The CDR3 nucleotides read TGCGCCAGCAGCCAGGGACCTCGGGAGACCCAGTACTTC. Its translation: CASSQGPRETQYF.

The chain has TRBV5-1 and TRBJ2-1; 9 bases are shared with TRBD1. This CDR3 contains 15 residues. Losses at the gene ends were 6 bases for V and 6 bases for J; bases not matched to a gene: 10. Germline V gene lookup returns CDR1 SGHRS and CDR2 YFSETQ. The CDR3 bases are TGCGCCAGCACCACCTCCGGGACAGGGTTCAATGAGCAGTTCTTC. It is translated as CASTTSGTGFNEQFF.

This clonotype was observed at least ten times. This rearrangement joins TRBV15 to TRBJ2-5, with TRBD1 identical over 8 bases. The CDR3 totals 14 residues. Germline V gives CDR1 LNHNV, CDR2 YYDKDF (reference sequence). The V and J ends lost 3 bases and 4 bases, in that order; junction bases with no gene match: 4. DNA for the CDR3: TGTGCCACCAGCAGTAGACAGGGGAGAGAGACCCAGTACTTC. Translated: CATSSRQGRETQYF.

The V gene is TRBV10-1, the J gene TRBJ2-6, with D perhaps assigned TRBD1 or TRBD2 (5 bases each). Germline V gene data show CDR1 as WNHNN and CDR2 as SYGVQD (reference sequence). The CDR3 sequence is 19 residues long. Trimming left V 6 bases short and J 0 bases short, with 21 bases between. The CDR3 region is CASSPRGVGAFSGANVLTF. For the CDR3, the DNA is TGCGCCAGCAGCCCCAGAGGGGTAGGGGCTTTCTCTGGGGCCAACGTCCTGACTTTC.

This clonotype showed up just a few times. CDR3 nucleotide sequence: TGCAGTGCTAGAGATTGGCTAGGGGCAGATACGCAGTATTTT. This encodes CSARDWLGADTQYF. The rearrangement uses TRBV20-1 and TRBJ2-3, with TRBD1 as a possible D gene (5 bases). The CDR3 length is 14 residues. V dropped 0 bases and J dropped 4 bases, with 11 bases sitting between them. Looked up from germline, CDR1 is DFQATT and CDR2 is SNEGSKA (reference sequence).

This clonotype was counted at least ten times. This chain connects TRBV7-2 to TRBJ2-2; D perhaps matches TRBD1 (6 bases). V lost 5 bases, J lost 5 bases, and 12 bases lay in between. Germline values: CDR1 SGHTA, CDR2 FQGNSA. The CDR3 is 14 amino acids. The CDR3 DNA is TGTGCCAGCAGCCAAAGCCAGGGGACCGGGGAGCTGTTTTTT. This translates into CASSQSQGTGELFF.

The chain combines TRBV12-3 or TRBV12-4 with TRBJ2-3; D gene unclear. The CDR3 covers 14 residues. The V gene lost 3 bases and the J gene lost 4 bases, with 11 bases spanning the gap. Here the CDR3 DNA reads TGTGCCAGCAGTTTGGGAACCGCCCCAGATACGCAGTATTTT. Residues: CASSLGTAPDTQYF.

The chain employs TRBV7-9 and TRBJ2-1; 8 nucleotides align to TRBD2. Germline CDR1 reads SEHNR; CDR2 reads FQNEAQ (reference sequence). The trim removed 5 bases at V and 7 bases at J, leaving 7 bases unmatched. This CDR3 has 14 residues. Here the CDR3 reads CASSRGGRFNEQFF. The CDR3 bases are TGTGCCAGCAGCCGCGGCGGGAGGTTTAATGAGCAGTTCTTC.

This clonotype was seen more than once but under ten times. J is TRBJ1-1 and V is TRBV11-2; D remains unclear. The germline V gene encodes CDR1 SGHAT and CDR2 FQNNGV. Between the trimmed V and J ends, which lost 6 bases and 1 base, there was a span of 12 bases. The CDR3 length is 14 residues. CDR3 sequence reads: CASRRRLANTEAFF. The CDR3 DNA follows: TGTGCCAGCAGAAGGAGGTTAGCGAACACTGAAGCTTTCTTT.

This clonotype was seen many times. V usage is TRBV9 and J usage is TRBJ2-2, with 13 bases lining up with TRBD2. V trimming: 3 bases; J trimming: 1 base; junction bases outside the gene matches: 0. This CDR3 spans 16 amino acids. The germline CDR1 and CDR2 sequences are SGDLS and YYNGEE. The CDR3 sequence is CASSGLAGGNTGELFF. Here the CDR3 DNA reads TGTGCCAGCAGCGGACTAGCGGGAGGGAACACCGGGGAGCTGTTTTTT.

The V call is TRBV6-2 or TRBV6-3, the J call TRBJ2-7; possible D gene TRBD2, 5 bases. CDR3 length: 16 residues. Trimming left V 0 bases short and J 3 bases short, with 15 bases between. Germline CDR1 reads MNHEY; CDR2 reads SVGEGT. This chain's CDR3 is CASSYSPLEGDYEQYF. As DNA, the CDR3 is TGTGCCAGCAGTTACTCGCCGTTAGAGGGTGACTACGAGCAGTACTTC.

This clonotype appeared many times. The chain joins TRBV29-1 to TRBJ2-7; TRBD2 aligns across 7 bases. V trimming: 4 bases; J trimming: 6 bases; junction bases outside the gene matches: 9. The CDR3 contains 13 residues. Germline CDR1 is SQVTM and CDR2 is ANQGSEA. This chain's CDR3 is CSVGGGVLGEQYF. As DNA, the CDR3 is TGCAGCGTTGGGGGGGGGGTTTTGGGCGAGCAGTACTTC.

This sequence joins TRBV10-3 and TRBJ2-2; D unclear. The CDR3 has 12 amino acids. The V gene lost 2 bases and the J gene lost 6 bases, with 4 bases spanning the gap. Germline CDR1 is ENHRY and CDR2 is SYGVKD. The CDR3 DNA is TGTGCCATCAGTGAGAGGGCCGGGGAGCTGTTTTTT. Its protein product is CAISERAGELFF.

This clonotype was picked up a small number of times. This chain connects TRBV20-1 to TRBJ2-3, with a tentative D call TRBD2 (6 bases). Trimming took off 0 bases at V and 5 bases at J, with 27 bases between the two ends. The CDR3 spans 19 residues. The germline V gene has CDR1 DFQATT and CDR2 SNEGSKA (reference sequence). CDR3 loop: CSARDPPPERGSRKDTQYF. In DNA, the CDR3 is TGCAGTGCTAGAGATCCACCTCCGGAACGGGGGAGTAGGAAAGATACGCAGTATTTT.

This clonotype appeared a few times. The gene calls are TRBV29-1 and TRBJ1-1; a possible D gene is TRBD1 (5 bases). The CDR3 consists of 13 residues. Trimming removed 6 bases from V and 5 bases from J, with 16 bases in between. Germline CDR1 reads SQVTM; CDR2 reads ANQGSEA. CDR3 sequence (DNA): TGCAGCGTCCGTGGGGGAGGGCGGACTGAAGCTTTCTTT. Translation gives CSVRGGGRTEAFF. Combining the CDR3 with reference TRBV29-1 and TRBJ1-1 gives the whole variable domain SAVISQKPSRDICQRGTSLTIQCQVDSQVTMMFWYRQQPGQSLTLIATANQGSEATYESGFVIDKFPISRPNLTFSTLTVSNMSPEDSSIYLCSVRGGGRTEAFFGQGTRLTVV.

The V gene is TRBV7-9, the J gene TRBJ2-2; D might be TRBD2 (5 bases). CDR3 length: 15 residues. Germline V gene lookup returns CDR1 SEHNR and CDR2 FQNEAQ (reference sequence). V shed 2 bases and J shed 0 bases, with 7 bases lying between them. CDR3 residues: CASSLWEPNTGELFF. In nucleotides, the CDR3 is TGTGCCAGCAGCTTATGGGAGCCGAACACCGGGGAGCTGTTTTTT.

The sample holds a few counts of this clonotype. A much larger clone lies one base from this, so it may be a read error. This chain connects TRBV7-2 to TRBJ2-5; D uncertain. The CDR3 totals 12 residues. Germline V lookup: CDR1 SGHTA, CDR2 FQGNSA. Trimming left V 5 bases short and J 0 bases short, with 4 bases between. Written as DNA, the CDR3 is TGTGCCAGCAGCGCGTACCAAGAGACCCAGTACTTC. Protein sequence: CASSAYQETQYF.

The V gene is TRBV4-2, the J gene TRBJ1-4; 8 bases line up with TRBD1. Trimming cost V 1 base and J 8 bases; bases outside gene matches: 9. CDR3 length: 16 amino acids. Germline loops: CDR1 LGHNA, CDR2 YNFKEQ. This chain's CDR3 is CASSQGRDRPNEKLFF. Here the CDR3 DNA reads TGTGCCAGCAGCCAAGGAAGGGACAGGCCAAACGAAAAACTGTTTTTT.

This clonotype has at least ten counts. The J gene is TRBJ2-2, the V gene TRBV27; D is unclear. Germline assignment: CDR1 MNHEY and CDR2 SMNVEV (reference sequence). The CDR3 covers 15 residues. V lost 5 bases and J lost 3, with 13 bases in between. The DNA of the CDR3 is TGTGCCAGCAGTCGGTTACTTGGGGACACCGGGGAGCTGTTTTTT. Protein sequence: CASSRLLGDTGELFF.

This clonotype was seen repeatedly, ten times or more. This chain joins TRBV24-1 and TRBJ2-3; a weak D match, TRBD2 (6 bases). V dropped 1 base and J dropped 0 bases, with 13 bases sitting between them. This CDR3 is built from 17 residues. Germline-derived CDR1 and CDR2 are KGHDR and SFDVKD. The CDR3 region is CATSDFGLISSTDTQYF. The CDR3 DNA reads as TGTGCCACCAGTGATTTTGGACTAATTTCTAGCACAGATACGCAGTATTTT.